This T cell receptor beta chain was profiled in a study of cytomegalovirus exposure and HLA in healthy donors. V was pared by 3 bases and J by 9 bases, with 8 bases of the junction left unmatched. Per the germline V gene, CDR1 is SQVTM and CDR2 is ANQGSEA. The CDR3 runs to 14 residues. Primers included in the PCR were 60 Vbeta and 13 Jbeta primers. The protocol was immunoSEQ multiplex PCR, while the TCRdb copy is restricted to in-frame clones and leaves out a portion. The data show about 98,000 clones, roughly three quarters seen once. V usage is TRBV29-1 and J usage is TRBJ2-1, with 10 bases fitting TRBD2. Input material: PBMCs. The clonotype originates from a man aged 40-49 years in good health and CMV-seronegative. CDR3 sequence reads: CSVDPAGGPGEQFF. The CDR3 nucleotides read TGCAGCGTTGACCCAGCGGGGGGGCCCGGTGAGCAGTTCTTC.